These T cell receptor beta chains were read from a single sample in a study of cytomegalovirus exposure and HLA in healthy donors. Clones were sequenced by immunoSEQ multiplex PCR, and TCRdb holds only the in-frame ones, with some missing. The table lists about 65,000 clones, almost 80% of them singletons, with about 3% in the top ten. Sequencing was performed on PBMCs. These receptors all come from a girl under 18 in good health and CMV-seropositive. Both conserved end residues are part of each CDR3. D genes are given only for firm matches. The size entry is marked missing in some rows and otherwise reads once, few, many or a size class.

TRBV7-2	TRBD2	TRBJ2-7	NA	CASSLAGLAGQAYEQYF	TGTGCCAGCAGCTTAGCGGGACTAGCGGGCCAAGCCTACGAGCAGTACTTC
TRBV9	NA	TRBJ2-7	NA	CASSPHGGRQYEQYF	TGTGCCAGCAGCCCCCACGGAGGGCGCCAATACGAGCAGTACTTC
TRBV27	NA	TRBJ2-2	once	CASRQANTGELFF	TGTGCCAGCAGGCAGGCGAACACCGGGGAGCTGTTTTTT
TRBV2	TRBD2	TRBJ2-1	NA	CASRPSGYNEQFF	TGTGCCAGCAGACCTAGCGGGTACAATGAGCAGTTCTTC
TRBV4-3	TRBD1	TRBJ2-7	once	CASSQAGWKGTGVGYEQYF	TGCGCCAGCAGCCAAGCTGGGTGGAAAGGGACAGGGGTCGGGTACGAGCAGTACTTC
TRBV28	TRBD2	TRBJ2-1	NA	CASSLTQLAGLYNEQFF	TGTGCCAGCAGTTTGACTCAACTAGCGGGCCTCTACAATGAGCAGTTCTTC
TRBV9	NA	TRBJ2-6	NA	CASSVDPFGGLGAGANVLTF	TGTGCCAGCAGCGTAGACCCTTTCGGGGGGCTTGGCGCTGGGGCCAACGTCCTGACTTTC
TRBV9	NA	TRBJ2-7	NA	CASSVLSGGYEQYF	TGTGCCAGCAGCGTGCTTTCAGGGGGGTACGAGCAGTACTTC
TRBV10-3	NA	TRBJ2-1	NA	CAISELVGYNEQFF	TGTGCCATCAGTGAGTTGGTCGGGTACAATGAGCAGTTCTTC
TRBV13	NA	TRBJ2-1	NA	CASSGGSSYNEQFF	TGTGCCAGCAGTGGGGGGAGCTCCTACAATGAGCAGTTCTTC
TRBV2	TRBD1	TRBJ1-2	NA	CASSRQGANYGYTF	TGTGCCAGCAGCAGACAGGGGGCTAACTATGGCTACACCTTC
TRBV30	TRBD2	TRBJ2-3	NA	CAWGALAGVDTQYF	TGTGCCTGGGGGGCACTAGCGGGAGTAGATACGCAGTATTTT
TRBV4-1	NA	TRBJ2-7	NA	CASSPLGRRALGEQYF	TGCGCCAGCAGCCCCCTGGGTCGGAGGGCTCTCGGCGAGCAGTACTTC
TRBV29-1	NA	TRBJ2-7	NA	CSALASHSYEQYF	TGCAGCGCCCTCGCGAGCCACTCCTACGAGCAGTACTTC
TRBV5-4	TRBD1	TRBJ2-7	NA	CASSLMTGGNYYERYF	TGTGCCAGCAGCTTGATGACAGGGGGAAACTACTACGAGCGGTACTTC
TRBV12-5	TRBD2	TRBJ2-3	few	CASGSSSGVTDTQYF	TGTGCTAGTGGTTCTTCTAGCGGGGTCACAGATACGCAGTATTTT
TRBV6-5	NA	TRBJ2-5	NA	CASSYSMSGGAETQYF	TGTGCCAGCAGTTACTCGATGTCGGGGGGCGCAGAGACCCAGTACTTC
TRBV27	TRBD1	TRBJ2-7	NA	CASSSPGQGYEQYF	TGTGCCAGCAGTTCTCCGGGACAGGGGTACGAGCAGTACTTC
TRBV7-6	NA	TRBJ2-1	NA	CASGESSYNEQFF	TGTGCCAGCGGAGAAAGCTCCTACAATGAGCAGTTCTTC
TRBV4-3	TRBD2	TRBJ2-1	NA	CASSHLEGGDEQFF	TGCGCCAGCAGCCATTTGGAGGGAGGGGATGAGCAGTTCTTC
TRBV4-2	NA	TRBJ1-2	NA	CASSQEGRGGDGYTF	TGTGCCAGCAGCCAAGAGGGGAGGGGCGGGGATGGCTACACCTTC
TRBV2	NA	TRBJ2-7	NA	CASSEELTAILYEQYF	TGTGCCAGCAGTGAAGAACTAACCGCAATACTCTACGAGCAGTACTTC
TRBV14	NA	TRBJ2-7	NA	CASSQRVAYEQYF	TGTGCCAGCAGCCAACGGGTCGCCTACGAGCAGTACTTC
TRBV25-1	TRBD1	TRBJ1-1	few	CASSESRGQVGDTEAFF	TGTGCCAGCAGTGAATCGAGGGGACAGGTAGGAGACACTGAAGCTTTCTTT
TRBV6-1	TRBD1	TRBJ2-4	few	CASSWDRASIQYF	TGTGCCAGCAGTTGGGACAGGGCAAGCATTCAGTACTTC
TRBV5-1	NA	TRBJ2-3	few	CASSLGRDSLISTDTQYF	TGCGCCAGCAGCTTGGGGCGGGACAGCCTGATTAGCACAGATACGCAGTATTTT
TRBV20-1	NA	TRBJ2-5	NA	CGGAGETQYF	TGCGGGGGGGCCGGGGAGACCCAGTACTTC
TRBV4-1	TRBD1	TRBJ1-4	few	CASSQEQGAGEKLFF	TGCGCCAGCAGCCAGGAACAGGGGGCGGGGGAAAAACTGTTTTTT
TRBV5-4	TRBD1	TRBJ2-5	NA	CASSLARGQETQYF	TGTGCCAGCAGCTTGGCCAGGGGGCAAGAGACCCAGTACTTC
TRBV29-1	TRBD2	TRBJ2-1	NA	CSGGTSGANEQFF	TGCAGCGGAGGGACTAGCGGGGCCAATGAGCAGTTCTTC
TRBV7-2	NA	TRBJ2-3	NA	CASSLADYSDTQYF	TGTGCCAGCAGCTTAGCAGACTACTCTGATACGCAGTATTTT
TRBV30	TRBD2	TRBJ2-2	NA	CAWSVLAGGTGELFF	TGTGCCTGGAGTGTGCTAGCGGGGGGAACCGGGGAGCTGTTTTTT
TRBV20-1	NA	TRBJ2-2	NA	CGTKNTGELFF	TGTGGCACCAAAAACACCGGGGAGCTGTTTTTT
TRBV14	NA	TRBJ2-2	NA	CASRNSGGGELFF	TGTGCCAGCAGAAATAGCGGAGGCGGGGAGCTGTTTTTT
TRBV7-9	NA	TRBJ1-3	NA	CASSLLHAEANTIYF	TGTGCCAGCAGCTTACTTCATGCAGAGGCAAACACCATATATTTT
TRBV7-9	NA	TRBJ1-6	NA	CASSPQGGNSPLHF	TGTGCCAGCAGCCCTCAGGGTGGTAATTCACCCCTCCACTTT
TRBV5-4	NA	TRBJ2-6	NA	CASSLPLSGAGANVLTF	TGTGCCAGCAGCTTGCCTTTATCGGGGGCTGGGGCCAACGTCCTGACTTTC
TRBV30	NA	TRBJ1-1	NA	CAWSVLPAEAFF	TGTGCCTGGAGTGTACTCCCTGCTGAAGCTTTCTTT
TRBV7-6	NA	TRBJ2-3	NA	CASSLGNRLTSTDTQYF	TGTGCCAGCAGCTTAGGTAACCGCCTGACTAGCACAGATACGCAGTATTTT
TRBV6-5	TRBD1	TRBJ2-7	NA	CASSYSQGAYEQYF	TGTGCCAGCAGTTACTCCCAGGGGGCCTACGAGCAGTACTTC
TRBV10-3	TRBD1	TRBJ2-7	NA	CAIMGTGAYEQYF	TGTGCCATCATGGGGACAGGAGCCTACGAGCAGTACTTC
TRBV15	TRBD1	TRBJ1-2	NA	CATSKGQGGGYTF	TGTGCCACCAGCAAAGGACAGGGCGGAGGCTACACCTTC
TRBV10-1	NA	TRBJ2-7	NA	CASSERRDHSDEQYF	TGCGCCAGCAGTGAGAGGCGGGATCATTCGGACGAGCAGTACTTC
TRBV28	NA	TRBJ2-7	NA	CAIKSMPRAQSLSSYEQYF	TGTGCCATCAAATCAATGCCGCGGGCGCAATCGCTGAGCTCCTACGAGCAGTACTTC
TRBV25-1	TRBD1	TRBJ1-1	NA	CASRGGTGRTEAFF	TGTGCCAGCAGGGGGGGGACAGGACGGACTGAAGCTTTCTTT
TRBV29-1	NA	TRBJ2-7	NA	CSVGTRAYEQYF	TGCAGCGTCGGGACACGGGCCTACGAGCAGTACTTC
TRBV7-8	TRBD1	TRBJ2-3	NA	CASSLERGQDTQYF	TGTGCCAGCAGCTTGGAGAGGGGGCAAGATACGCAGTATTTT
TRBV5-1	TRBD2	TRBJ2-1	NA	CASSLAGGPQNEQFF	TGCGCCAGCAGCTTGGCGGGAGGGCCACAAAATGAGCAGTTCTTC
TRBV20-1	NA	TRBJ2-7	NA	CSAETGYEQYF	TGCAGTGCTGAAACAGGTTACGAGCAGTACTTC
TRBV5-1	NA	TRBJ1-6	NA	CASSLQGLGNSPLHF	TGCGCCAGCAGCCTGCAGGGGTTAGGTAATTCACCCCTCCACTTT
TRBV11-3	TRBD1	TRBJ1-1	few	CASSLLLRGQGAGEAFF	TGTGCCAGCAGCTTATTGCTTCGGGGACAGGGGGCAGGCGAAGCTTTCTTT
TRBV18	TRBD2	TRBJ2-1	NA	CASSPGLAGDEQFF	TGTGCCAGCTCACCTGGACTAGCGGGTGATGAGCAGTTCTTC
TRBV11-3	TRBD2	TRBJ2-2	NA	CASAARGGTGELFF	TGTGCCAGCGCGGCTCGGGGGGGTACCGGGGAGCTGTTTTTT